This T cell receptor (beta chain) was observed in a study of blood T cell repertoires in COVID-19. The overall study: Researchers got acute and convalescent COVID-19 samples from the United States, Italy and Spain.

Study processing details: Nucleated cell number was recorded as an estimate derived from reference gene primer amplification. The repertoire was sequenced with immunoSEQ multiplex PCR; TCRdb's copy has only in-frame clones and lacks some. V, J and clone size are those of that table, while D and trimming were read from the DNA. This repertoire shows 200,000 to 250,000 clones, around 80% found once; its top ten account for roughly 5.3%. V was clipped by 0 bases and J by 2 bases, with 6 bases between them. Per germline, CDR1 MNHEY and CDR2 SVGAGI. CDR3 length: 14 residues. The sequence came from a woman aged 55-75 years who had recovered from COVID-19. This chain joins TRBV6-5 and TRBJ2-3; D uncertain. The source material was peripheral blood. The CDR3 loop is CASSYSTATDTQYF. DNA of the CDR3: TGTGCCAGCAGTTACTCGACTGCCACAGATACGCAGTATTTT.